A selection of T cell receptor beta chains follows, all from one sample in a study of blood T cell repertoires in COVID-19. The assay was immunoSEQ multiplex PCR, and TCRdb's table has in-frame clones only and misses some. The sample includes 60,000 to 85,000 clones, 90% of them seen just once. Source material: peripheral blood. The source of these receptors is a man aged 50 to 60 with acute or convalescent COVID-19. Each CDR3 is given with its conserved first and last residue. The D gene is left open where the match is weak. Size tells how often a clone was seen (once, few, many) or the class of an expanded clone, and some rows leave it out.

clone_size j_call d_call v_call cdr3_aa cdr3_nt
NA TRBJ1-6 TRBD1 TRBV3-1/TRBV3-2 CASSHGFDLGQASSYNSPLHF TGTGCCAGCAGCCATGGGTTCGATCTTGGACAGGCGAGCTCCTATAATTCACCCCTCCACTTT
NA TRBJ2-1 TRBD2 TRBV11-3 CASSPKPLAGGSEQFF TGTGCCAGCAGCCCTAAACCCTTAGCGGGAGGAAGTGAGCAGTTCTTC
once TRBJ2-7 TRBD1 TRBV4-2 CASSQDLTGDSSYEQYF TGTGCCAGCAGCCAAGATCTGACAGGGGATTCCTCCTACGAGCAGTACTTC
NA TRBJ1-3 NA TRBV15 CATSRDRFSGNTIYF TGTGCCACCAGCAGAGATCGGTTCTCTGGAAACACCATATATTTT
NA TRBJ1-4 NA TRBV2 CAASGAHEKLFF TGTGCCGCCTCTGGGGCGCATGAAAAACTGTTTTTT
NA TRBJ1-5 TRBD1 TRBV23-1 CASTNPGQGNQPQHF TGCGCCAGCACCAATCCGGGACAGGGGAATCAGCCCCAGCATTTT
NA TRBJ1-1 TRBD1 TRBV18 CASSLRQGVFEAFF TGTGCCAGCTCACTGAGACAGGGGGTGTTTGAAGCTTTCTTT
NA TRBJ2-7 TRBD2 TRBV27 CASSLGGSLSYEQYF TGTGCCAGCAGTTTAGGCGGGAGCCTCTCCTACGAGCAGTACTTC
NA TRBJ1-2 NA TRBV5-6 CASSLVPDINYGYTF TGTGCCAGCAGCTTGGTTCCAGATATCAACTATGGCTACACCTTC
NA TRBJ1-5 NA TRBV7-8 CASSLAPSGVEQPQHF TGTGCCAGCAGCTTAGCGCCATCAGGGGTGGAGCAGCCCCAGCATTTT
NA TRBJ2-2 NA TRBV11-3 CASSLGSSDTGELFF TGTGCCAGCAGCTTAGGTTCATCGGACACCGGGGAGCTGTTTTTT
once TRBJ1-2 NA TRBV7-2 CASSLVGYGYTF TGTGCCAGCAGCTTAGTCGGGTATGGCTACACCTTC
NA TRBJ1-6 TRBD1 TRBV27 CASSFGTVNNSPLHF TGTGCCAGCAGTTTCGGGACAGTTAATAATTCACCCCTCCACTTT
NA TRBJ1-3 NA TRBV7-6 CASSLGQILSGNTIYF TGTGCCAGCAGCTTAGGACAGATCCTATCTGGAAACACCATATATTTT
NA TRBJ2-5 NA TRBV4-1 CASSQVGGGSQETQYF TGCGCCAGCAGCCAAGTAGGAGGGGGCAGCCAAGAGACCCAGTACTTC
once TRBJ2-5 TRBD2 TRBV9 CASSGSGVQETQYF TGTGCCAGCAGCGGTAGCGGGGTTCAAGAGACCCAGTACTTC
NA TRBJ1-3 NA TRBV5-1 CASSPDRGTYSGNTIYF TGCGCCAGCAGCCCTGATAGGGGCACGTACTCTGGAAACACCATATATTTT
NA TRBJ1-1 NA TRBV29-1 CSVDVFAEAFF TGCAGCGTTGACGTATTCGCTGAAGCTTTCTTT
NA TRBJ1-4 NA TRBV9 CASSVAPGLGSEKLFF TGTGCCAGCAGCGTAGCTCCGGGACTGGGAAGCGAAAAACTGTTTTTT
NA TRBJ2-2 NA TRBV21-1 CASSKLQGNTGELFF TGTGCCAGCAGCAAACTACAGGGGAACACCGGGGAGCTGTTTTTT
NA TRBJ1-2 NA TRBV20-1 CSARQGGGYTF TGCAGTGCTAGGCAGGGAGGTGGCTACACCTTC
NA TRBJ2-2 NA TRBV9 CASSFSGENTGELFF TGTGCCAGCAGCTTCTCAGGTGAAAACACCGGGGAGCTGTTTTTT
NA TRBJ1-2 TRBD1 TRBV5-1 CASSLNRGNYGYTF TGCGCCAGCAGCTTGAACAGGGGAAACTATGGCTACACCTTC
NA TRBJ1-5 TRBD1 TRBV19 CASSAGQFNQPQHF TGTGCCAGTAGTGCGGGACAGTTCAATCAGCCCCAGCATTTT
NA TRBJ2-2 NA TRBV7-6 CASSLQGINTGELFF TGTGCCAGCAGCTTACAGGGGATCAACACCGGGGAGCTGTTTTTT
NA TRBJ2-1 NA TRBV19 CASSINLGSSYNEQFF TGTGCCAGTAGTATTAATCTGGGGAGCTCCTACAATGAGCAGTTCTTC
NA TRBJ2-3 TRBD2 TRBV28 CASLAGGPTTDTQYF TGTGCCTCCCTAGCGGGAGGGCCAACCACAGATACGCAGTATTTT
NA TRBJ2-1 TRBD1 TRBV4-3 CASSPTGAHIGEQFF TGCGCCAGCAGCCCCACAGGGGCCCACATTGGTGAGCAGTTCTTC
NA TRBJ1-1 TRBD1 TRBV5-1 CASSQRQGVGTEAFF TGCGCCAGCAGCCAGAGACAGGGGGTGGGGACTGAAGCTTTCTTT
NA TRBJ2-7 NA TRBV23-1 CASSGRPEQYF TGCGCCAGCAGTGGGCGACCCGAGCAGTACTTC
NA TRBJ1-1 TRBD1 TRBV5-1 CASSLEQGRSEAFF TGCGCCAGCAGCTTGGAACAGGGGAGGTCTGAAGCTTTCTTT